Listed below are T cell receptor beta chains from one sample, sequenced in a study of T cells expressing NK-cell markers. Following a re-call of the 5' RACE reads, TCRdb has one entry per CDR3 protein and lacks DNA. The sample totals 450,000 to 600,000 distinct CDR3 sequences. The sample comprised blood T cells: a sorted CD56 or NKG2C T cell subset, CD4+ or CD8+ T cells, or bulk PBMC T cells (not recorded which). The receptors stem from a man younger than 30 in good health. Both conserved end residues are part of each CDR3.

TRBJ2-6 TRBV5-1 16 CASSLEKGSGANVLTF
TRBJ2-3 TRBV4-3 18 CASSRGLAGGRGTDTQYF
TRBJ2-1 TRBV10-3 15 CAIRGGTDSLGEQFF
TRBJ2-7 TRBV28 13 CASSLRPFPEQYF
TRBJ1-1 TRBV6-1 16 CASGPGTGGVYTEAFF
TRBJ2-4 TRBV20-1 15 CSARDPGRQKNIQYF
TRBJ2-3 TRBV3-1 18 CASSPRTSGSGLTDTQYF
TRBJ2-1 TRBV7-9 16 CASMGIAAGGYNEQFF
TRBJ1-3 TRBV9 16 CASSVVTGGPGNTIYF
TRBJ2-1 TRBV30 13 CAWSDYQPDEQFF
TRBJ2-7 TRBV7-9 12 CASSFPTNEQYF
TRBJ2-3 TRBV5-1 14 CASSRRGDTDTQYF
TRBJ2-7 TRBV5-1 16 CASSLGHRTDSYEQYF
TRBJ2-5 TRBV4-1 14 CASGLAGGKETQYF
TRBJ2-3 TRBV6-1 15 CASTLRGGRPDTQYF
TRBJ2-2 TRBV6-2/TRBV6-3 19 CASSYLGLAGEKDTGELFF